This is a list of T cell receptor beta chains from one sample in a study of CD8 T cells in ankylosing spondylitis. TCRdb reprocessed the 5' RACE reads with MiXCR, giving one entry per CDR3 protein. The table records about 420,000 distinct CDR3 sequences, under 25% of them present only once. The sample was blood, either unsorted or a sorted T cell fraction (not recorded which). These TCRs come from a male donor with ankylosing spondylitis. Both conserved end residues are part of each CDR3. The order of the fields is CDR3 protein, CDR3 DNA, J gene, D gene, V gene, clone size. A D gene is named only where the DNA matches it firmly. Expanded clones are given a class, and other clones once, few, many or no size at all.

CDR3aa: CASSVDRERAGELFF
CDR3nt: TGTGCCAGCAGCGTAGACAGGGAAAGGGCCGGGGAGCTGTTTTTT
j_gene: TRBJ2-2
d_gene: .
v_gene: TRBV9
abundance: few

CDR3aa: CASSQESGFNSPLHF
CDR3nt: TGCGCCAGCAGCCAAGAGTCGGGCTTTAATTCACCCCTCCACTTT
j_gene: TRBJ1-6
d_gene: .
v_gene: TRBV4-1
abundance: few

CDR3aa: CASRGSGRPSYEQYF
CDR3nt: TGTGCCAGCAGGGGTAGCGGGAGGCCGTCCTACGAGCAGTACTTC
j_gene: TRBJ2-7
d_gene: TRBD2
v_gene: TRBV11-2
abundance: .

CDR3aa: CASSPHSGGGVSQYF
CDR3nt: TGTGCCAGCAGCCCCCATTCGGGGGGCGGTGTCAGTCAGTACTTC
j_gene: TRBJ2-4
d_gene: .
v_gene: TRBV7-2
abundance: .

CDR3aa: CSARSHRSYNEQFF
CDR3nt: TGCAGTGCTAGATCACATAGATCCTACAATGAGCAGTTCTTC
j_gene: TRBJ2-1
d_gene: .
v_gene: TRBV20-1
abundance: few

CDR3aa: CASSLGQGYTGELFF
CDR3nt: TGCGCCAGCAGCTTGGGACAGGGGTACACCGGGGAGCTGTTTTTT
j_gene: TRBJ2-2
d_gene: TRBD1
v_gene: TRBV5-1
abundance: .

CDR3aa: CASSYRTSGAPWEQYF
CDR3nt: TGTGCCAGCAGTTATCGGACTAGCGGGGCCCCTTGGGAGCAGTACTTC
j_gene: TRBJ2-7
d_gene: TRBD2
v_gene: TRBV6-5
abundance: many

CDR3aa: CATSRVRQGAYNEQFF
CDR3nt: TGTGCCACCAGCAGAGTGAGACAGGGGGCCTACAATGAGCAGTTCTTC
j_gene: TRBJ2-1
d_gene: TRBD1
v_gene: TRBV15
abundance: .

CDR3aa: CASSYRTLSSGANVLTF
CDR3nt: TGCGCCAGCAGCTATCGGACACTGAGCTCTGGGGCCAACGTCCTGACTTTC
j_gene: TRBJ2-6
d_gene: .
v_gene: TRBV5-1
abundance: few

CDR3aa: CSATGVPGELFF
CDR3nt: TGCAGTGCCACCGGGGTCCCGGGGGAGCTGTTTTTT
j_gene: TRBJ2-2
d_gene: .
v_gene: TRBV20-1
abundance: .